Listed here are 10 T cell receptor beta chains from one sample, sequenced in a study of OX40 agonist ivuxolimab in advanced cancers. The method was immunoSEQ multiplex PCR; TCRdb's version includes in-frame clones alone and lacks a portion of them. The sample consists of 97,000 or so clones, around 90% of them appearing once. The sequencing here drew on CD4+ or CD8+ T cells sorted from blood, taken in a trial of the OX40 agonist ivuxolimab. These TCRs come from an adult with an advanced solid tumor such as melanoma, head and neck, liver or kidney cancer.

The chain links TRBV6-5 to TRBJ2-1; D uncertain. CDR3 length: 12 residues. Trimming left V 2 bases short and J 6 bases short, with 5 bases between. In germline, CDR1 is MNHEY, CDR2 SVGAGI. The chain's CDR3 is CASSYGRNEQFF. CDR3 sequence (DNA): TGTGCCAGCAGTTACGGGCGCAATGAGCAGTTCTTC.

V and J are TRBV25-1 and TRBJ2-2; 8 bases are shared with TRBD1. From germline, CDR1 is MGHDK and CDR2 SYGVNS. This CDR3 is 15 amino acids long. With 7 bases clipped from V and 3 bases from J, the junction kept 7 bases outside the gene matches. CDR3 sequence reads: CASKARTGYTGELFF. The CDR3 DNA follows: TGTGCCAGCAAAGCCCGGACAGGGTACACCGGGGAGCTGTTTTTT.

This chain links TRBV15 with TRBJ2-2; D is unresolved. The CDR3 totals 13 residues. Germline lookup yields CDR1 LNHNV and CDR2 YYDKDF (reference sequence). V lost 0 bases to trimming and J lost 6 bases, with 5 bases between them. Here the CDR3 reads CATSRDYPGELFF. DNA of the CDR3: TGTGCCACCAGCAGAGATTACCCCGGGGAGCTGTTTTTT.

The chain couples TRBV10-1 to TRBJ2-1; the match to TRBD2 covers 11 bases. This CDR3 is built from 19 residues. Germline V gene lookup returns CDR1 WNHNN and CDR2 SYGVQD (reference sequence). The V segment lost 3 bases and the J segment 0 bases; nucleotides outside the gene matches: 10. The CDR3 sequence is CASSDNVLGLAGSYNEQFF. The CDR3 DNA is TGCGCCAGCAGTGATAACGTTTTAGGACTAGCGGGCTCCTACAATGAGCAGTTCTTC.

V and J are TRBV2 and TRBJ2-6; D gene ambiguous. The germline gives CDR1 SNHLY, CDR2 FYNNEI. V gave up 4 bases and J gave up 0 bases, with 10 bases separating them. This CDR3 has 16 residues. The CDR3 protein is CASSGDKGSGANVLTF. CDR3 sequence (DNA): TGTGCCAGCAGTGGGGATAAGGGCTCTGGGGCCAACGTCCTGACTTTC. The variable domain in full, completed from reference TRBV2 and TRBJ2-6, reads EPEVTQTPSHQVTQMGQEVILRCVPISNHLYFYWYRQILGQKVEFLVSFYNNEISEKSEIFDDQFSVERPDGSNFTLKIRSTKLEDSAMYFCASSGDKGSGANVLTFGAGSRLTVL.

Written as DNA, the CDR3 is TGTGCCAGCAGCTTGCGACTACGAACCACAGATACGCAGTATTTT. Encoded protein: CASSLRLRTTDTQYF. The rearrangement uses TRBV7-2 and TRBJ2-3; D might be TRBD2 (5 bases). The CDR3 is 15 amino acids. The germline V gene has CDR1 SGHTA and CDR2 FQGNSA. V lost 3 bases and J lost 2, with 12 bases in between.

The chain uses TRBV5-6 and TRBJ2-2, with 8 bases identical to TRBD1. Germline CDR1 SGHDT, CDR2 YYEEEE. V trimming: 3 bases; J trimming: 1 base; junction bases outside the gene matches: 8. The length of the CDR3 is 17 residues. This CDR3 reads CASSWRAGTGNTGELFF. The CDR3 region has the DNA TGTGCCAGCAGCTGGCGGGCAGGGACAGGGAACACCGGGGAGCTGTTTTTT.

Only one count was recorded for this clone. The rearrangement joins TRBV30 to TRBJ2-7, with D possibly called TRBD1 or TRBD2 (6 bases each). V shed 2 bases and J shed 0 bases, with 17 bases lying between them. This CDR3 is 16 amino acids long. Looked up from germline, CDR1 is GTSNPN and CDR2 is SVGIG (reference sequence). In nucleotides, the CDR3 is TGTGCCTGGAGTCCCGGTTGGAGGGGGTCCTCCTACGAGCAGTACTTC. Amino acids: CAWSPGWRGSSYEQYF.

The chain links TRBV4-1 to TRBJ2-1, with D unresolved. CDR1 and CDR2 from the germline V gene are MGHRA and YSYEKL. The CDR3 runs 13 residues. V gave up 4 bases and J gave up 4 bases, with 8 bases separating them. CDR3 coding DNA: TGCGCCAGCAGCCCCCTTGTTTACAATGAGCAGTTCTTC. Residues: CASSPLVYNEQFF.

This clone was observed a few times. V gene TRBV7-2 combines with J gene TRBJ1-6; no clear D gene. V lost 4 bases and J 2 bases, leaving 9 bases between the germline ends. This CDR3 is built from 15 residues. The germline V gene has CDR1 SGHTA and CDR2 FQGNSA. CDR3 sequence: CASSWTETYNSPLHF. CDR3 coding DNA: TGTGCCAGCAGCTGGACGGAAACCTATAATTCACCCCTCCACTTT.